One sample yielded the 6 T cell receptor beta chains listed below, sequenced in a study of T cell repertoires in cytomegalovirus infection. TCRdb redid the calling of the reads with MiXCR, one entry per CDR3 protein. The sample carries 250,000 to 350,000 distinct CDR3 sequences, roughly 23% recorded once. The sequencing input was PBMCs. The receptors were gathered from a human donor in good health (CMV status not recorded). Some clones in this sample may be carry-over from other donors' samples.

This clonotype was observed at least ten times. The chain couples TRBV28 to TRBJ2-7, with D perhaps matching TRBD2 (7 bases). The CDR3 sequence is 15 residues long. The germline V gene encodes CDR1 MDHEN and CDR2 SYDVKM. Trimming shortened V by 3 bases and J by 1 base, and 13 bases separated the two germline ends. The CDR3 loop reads CASSLVRGLSYEQYF. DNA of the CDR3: TGTGCCAGCAGTTTGGTGCGGGGGCTTTCCTACGAGCAGTACTTC.

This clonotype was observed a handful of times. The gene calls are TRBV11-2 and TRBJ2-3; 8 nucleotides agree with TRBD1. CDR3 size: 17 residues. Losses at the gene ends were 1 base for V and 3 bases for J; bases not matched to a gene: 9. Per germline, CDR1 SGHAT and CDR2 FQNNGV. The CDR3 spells CASSLGETGEGTDTQYF. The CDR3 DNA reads TGTGCCAGCAGCTTAGGGGAGACAGGGGAAGGGACAGATACGCAGTATTTT.

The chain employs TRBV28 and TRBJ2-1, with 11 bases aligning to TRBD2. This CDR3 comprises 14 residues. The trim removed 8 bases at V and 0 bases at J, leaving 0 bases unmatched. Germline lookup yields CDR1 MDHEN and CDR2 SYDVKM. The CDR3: CASGTSGSYNEQFF. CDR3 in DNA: TGTGCCAGCGGGACTAGCGGCTCCTACAATGAGCAGTTCTTC.

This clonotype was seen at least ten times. The CDR3 is CASSLSRLAIYNEQFF. The CDR3 DNA is TGTGCCAGCAGCTTATCGAGACTAGCTATATACAATGAGCAGTTCTTC. The chain joins TRBV7-2 to TRBJ2-1; 7 bases are a match to TRBD2. CDR1 and CDR2 from the germline V gene are SGHTA and FQGNSA. This CDR3 comprises 16 residues. V lost 2 bases, J lost 4 bases, and 8 bases stayed unmatched.

CDR3 sequence: CASSARGGWETQYF. As DNA, the CDR3 is TGTGCCAGCAGCGCCCGGGGCGGGTGGGAGACCCAGTACTTC. The chain recombines TRBV5-5 with TRBJ2-5, with D perhaps being TRBD1 or TRBD2 (5 bases each). The V gene's germline CDR1 is SGHKS and CDR2 YYEKEE (reference sequence). There are 14 residues in the CDR3. Trimming stripped 4 bases from V and 5 bases from J, with 15 bases between.

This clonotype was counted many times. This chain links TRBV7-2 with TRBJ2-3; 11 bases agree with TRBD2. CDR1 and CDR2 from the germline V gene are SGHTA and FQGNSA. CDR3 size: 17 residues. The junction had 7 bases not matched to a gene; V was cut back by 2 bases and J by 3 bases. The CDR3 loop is CASSLRAASGRTDTQYF. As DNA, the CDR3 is TGTGCCAGCAGCTTAAGGGCTGCTAGCGGGAGGACAGATACGCAGTATTTT.